These 2 T cell receptor beta chains share one sample of origin, sequenced in a study of identical twins. TCRdb analysed the 5' RACE reads with MiXCR anew, one entry per CDR3 protein. Found here are 470,000 or so distinct CDR3 sequences, roughly 26% of them singletons; the top ten hold 2.9%. These data are also associated with another study on T cells expressing NK-cell markers.

The material sequenced was CD4+ T cells sorted from blood. These receptors were obtained from a woman aged 18 to 35 in good health.

In its sample, this clonotype was seen a few times. The DNA for the CDR3 is TGTGCCAGCAGCCAAGAATCAGTAGGGGGAACGAAGACCCAGTACTTC. Residues: CASSQESVGGTKTQYF. The chain employs TRBV4-2 and TRBJ2-5, with a possible D match to TRBD1 (6 bases). Germline CDR1 reads LGHNA; CDR2 reads YNFKEQ. V was cut by 0 bases and J by 6 bases, with 17 bases left in between. This CDR3 comprises 16 residues.

The rearrangement joins TRBV6-6 to TRBJ1-4; D remains ambiguous. CDR3 length: 14 amino acids. Germline values: CDR1 MNHNY, CDR2 SVGAGI (reference sequence). V was clipped by 3 bases and J by 3 bases, with 8 bases between them. The CDR3 loop reads CASSYFFPNEKLFF. For the CDR3, the DNA is TGTGCCAGCAGTTATTTCTTCCCTAATGAAAAACTGTTTTTT.